A single sample gave rise to the 28 T cell receptor beta chains below, sequenced in a study of blood T cell repertoires in COVID-19 (dated by TCRdb to the early 2020s). Libraries were built with the immunoSEQ multiplex PCR assay. What TCRdb holds here is the immuneACCESS table cut down to in-frame rearrangements. Part of the clones is not present; checked against another copy, under half of the missing clones reflect an unresolved V gene, and the others are unexplained. A total of roughly 120,000 clones appear in this sample, more than 75% of them only once. The ten largest clones represent roughly 3.5% of the sample. Sequenced: peripheral blood. The receptor source for this set is a man in his forties with acute or convalescent COVID-19.

This chain connects TRBV3-1 (or the pseudogene TRBV3-2) to TRBJ2-5; 13 nucleotides match TRBD2. The V and J ends lost 5 bases and 9 bases, in that order; junction bases with no gene match: 12. Germline CDR1 is LGHDT and CDR2 is YNNKEL (reference sequence). CDR3 size: 16 residues. The CDR3: CASSAGLAGQTGAQYF. CDR3 coding DNA: TGTGCCAGCAGCGCGGGACTAGCGGGGCAAACAGGGGCCCAGTACTTC.

The chain carries TRBV27 and TRBJ1-2; 8 nucleotides align to TRBD1. The CDR3 runs 15 residues. The germline CDR1 and CDR2 sequences are MNHEY and SMNVEV (reference sequence). The trim removed 5 bases at V and 4 bases at J, leaving 9 bases unmatched. CDR3 in DNA: TGTGCCAGCAGTCTTAACCAGGGGGCTCTCTATGGCTACACCTTC. Protein product: CASSLNQGALYGYTF.

This chain links TRBV27 with TRBJ1-2; 10 nucleotides line up with TRBD1. V trimming: 5 bases; J trimming: 3 bases; junction bases outside the gene matches: 6. Germline CDR1 reads MNHEY; CDR2 reads SMNVEV (reference sequence). The CDR3 consists of 15 residues. The CDR3 spells CASSPRTGGDYGYTF. CDR3 coding DNA: TGTGCCAGCAGTCCAAGGACAGGGGGGGACTATGGCTACACCTTC.

This clone was observed once. The chain is built from TRBV12-5 and TRBJ2-5; 7 bases are shared with TRBD2. Germline V gene data show CDR1 as LGHNT and CDR2 as FRNRAP. J lost 3 bases, V lost 1 base, and 5 bases had no gene match. The CDR3 runs to 15 residues. CDR3 DNA: TGTGCTAGTGGTTTGGGCGGGGGAACAAAAGAGACCCAGTACTTC. It yields the protein CASGLGGGTKETQYF.

The chain couples TRBV6-5 to TRBJ2-1, with TRBD1 matching 8 bases. Germline V gene sequence: CDR1 MNHEY, CDR2 SVGAGI. Germline trimming cut 7 bases from V and 10 bases from J; bases unmatched to any gene: 9. The length of the CDR3 is 13 residues. CDR3 coding DNA: TGTGCCAGCACCCAGGGGGCTAGGTGGGAGCAGTTCTTC. This encodes CASTQGARWEQFF.

The chain recombines TRBV6-5 with TRBJ2-2; tentative D call: TRBD1 (6 bases). The CDR3 is 15 residues long. Between the trimmed V and J ends, which lost 4 bases and 0 bases, there was a span of 9 bases. Germline V gives CDR1 MNHEY, CDR2 SVGAGI. The CDR3: CASSSGTTNTGELFF. The CDR3 DNA sequence: TGTGCCAGCAGTTCCGGGACAACGAACACCGGGGAGCTGTTTTTT.

The sample holds one count of this clone. The chain joins TRBV5-5 to TRBJ2-7; the match to TRBD1 covers 7 bases. This CDR3 is built from 15 residues. With V trimmed by 4 bases and J by 4 bases, 11 bases remained unmatched. The germline CDR1 and CDR2 sequences are SGHKS and YYEKEE (reference sequence). CDR3 loop: CASSPTGTATYEQYF. In DNA, the CDR3 is TGTGCCAGCAGCCCAACCGGGACAGCTACTTACGAGCAGTACTTC. The entire variable domain, with the rest obtained from reference TRBV5-5 and TRBJ2-7, is as follows: DAGVTQSPTHLIKTRGQQVTLRCSPISGHKSVSWYQQVLGQGPQFIFQYYEKEERGRGNFPDRFSARQFPNYSSELNVNALLLGDSALYLCASSPTGTATYEQYFGPGTRLTVT.

The chain carries TRBV4-3 and TRBJ1-6; tentatively, D is TRBD1 (5 bases). The V gene's germline CDR1 is LGHNA and CDR2 YSLEER. This CDR3 comprises 18 residues. V was shortened by 0 bases and J by 7 bases, with 19 bases between the two germline ends. CDR3 in amino acids: CASSQEGWQGRDNSPLHF. Here the CDR3 DNA reads TGCGCCAGCAGCCAAGAGGGGTGGCAGGGCAGAGACAATTCACCCCTCCACTTT.

The genes are TRBV4-3 and TRBJ2-5, with TRBD2 as a possible D gene (5 bases). The V end was cut by 0 bases, the J end by 5 bases, with 13 bases between. This CDR3 region has 15 residues. Per the germline V gene, CDR1 is LGHNA and CDR2 is YSLEER. Here the CDR3 DNA reads TGCGCCAGCAGCCAAGATGCTCTAGCTCCCGAGACCCAGTACTTC. Its translation: CASSQDALAPETQYF.

This rearrangement joins TRBV2 to TRBJ2-4; 11 bases match TRBD2. Germline lookup yields CDR1 SNHLY and CDR2 FYNNEI. The V and J ends lost 4 bases and 5 bases, in that order; junction bases with no gene match: 10. The CDR3 runs to 17 residues. This CDR3 reads CASSGNSGGAGENIQYF. In nucleotides, the CDR3 is TGTGCCAGCAGTGGGAATAGCGGGGGGGCCGGGGAAAACATTCAGTACTTC.

This rearrangement joins TRBV9 to TRBJ2-7, with a possible D match to TRBD2 (5 bases). Trimming left V 0 bases short and J 6 bases short, with 7 bases between. CDR3 size: 12 residues. Per germline, CDR1 SGDLS and CDR2 YYNGEE. CDR3 amino acids: CASSVGGGEQYF. For the CDR3, the DNA is TGTGCCAGCAGCGTAGGAGGAGGCGAGCAGTACTTC. The full variable domain, its missing parts supplied by reference TRBV9 and TRBJ2-7, is DSGVTQTPKHLITATGQRVTLRCSPRSGDLSVYWYQQSLDQGLQFLIQYYNGEERAKGNILERFSAQQFPDLHSELNLSSLELGDSALYFCASSVGGGEQYFGPGTRLTVT.

The V and J genes are TRBV2 and TRBJ2-1; 8 nucleotides line up with TRBD1. CDR3 size: 17 residues. Trimming at V came to 4 bases and at J to 2 bases, leaving 10 bases not matched to a gene. Germline V gene lookup returns CDR1 SNHLY and CDR2 FYNNEI. The CDR3 coding sequence is TGTGCCAGCAGTGTCATTCCCCGGACAGGGACCTACAATGAGCAGTTCTTC. It translates to CASSVIPRTGTYNEQFF.

The chain couples TRBV24-1 to TRBJ2-5, with 7 bases aligning to TRBD2. Per the germline V gene, CDR1 is KGHDR and CDR2 is SFDVKD. This CDR3 is built from 13 residues. Trimming took 2 bases from V and 7 from J; bases not matched to a gene: 3. The CDR3 sequence: CATSDYGGGTQYF. Here the CDR3 DNA reads TGTGCCACCAGTGATTATGGCGGGGGGACCCAGTACTTC.

The CDR3, as DNA: TGCGCCAGCACTACACTAGCGGGGTATAGCACAGATACGCAGTATTTT. Protein: CASTTLAGYSTDTQYF. The V and J genes are TRBV5-1 and TRBJ2-3, with TRBD2 identical over 10 bases. V shed 6 bases, J shed 0 bases, and the junction held 7 bases outside the gene matches. CDR1 and CDR2 (germline): SGHRS, YFSETQ. There are 16 residues in the CDR3.

The chain has TRBV11-2 and TRBJ2-1; TRBD2 aligns across 9 bases. Germline V gene sequence: CDR1 SGHAT, CDR2 FQNNGV. This CDR3 contains 16 residues. V lost 4 bases to trimming and J lost 3 bases; unmatched junction nucleotides: 7. CDR3 DNA sequence: TGTGCCAGCAGCTCCTATGGAGCGGGGGGCTACAATGAGCAGTTCTTC. Protein product: CASSSYGAGGYNEQFF.

The chain employs TRBV2 and TRBJ2-7; 11 bases are a match to TRBD1. This CDR3 contains 15 residues. The V segment lost 6 bases and the J segment 7 bases; nucleotides outside the gene matches: 11. Germline values: CDR1 SNHLY, CDR2 FYNNEI. In DNA form, the CDR3 reads TGTGCCAGCAGCTCCCAAGGACAGGGGGCGGGGGAGCAGTACTTC. Translated: CASSSQGQGAGEQYF.

The rearrangement uses TRBV6-2 or TRBV6-3 and TRBJ2-7; 8 bases match TRBD1. Germline lookup yields CDR1 MNHEY and CDR2 SVGEGT. V lost 4 bases and J lost 9; bases outside the gene matches: 8. This CDR3 is built from 13 residues. The CDR3 DNA follows: TGTGCCAGCAGTTTCGGGATCGACAGGGGGCAGTACTTC. Residues: CASSFGIDRGQYF.

This clone was found a few times. This sequence joins TRBV30 and TRBJ2-2; 8 positions agree with TRBD2. CDR3 length: 18 amino acids. Unmatched junction bases numbered 12, after V lost 3 bases and J lost 0 bases. Germline V gene sequence: CDR1 GTSNPN, CDR2 SVGIG (reference sequence). The CDR3 loop reads CAWSPPGGARSNTGELFF. The CDR3 nucleotides are TGTGCCTGGAGCCCCCCCGGGGGGGCAAGGTCGAACACCGGGGAGCTGTTTTTT. The full variable domain, its missing parts supplied by reference TRBV30 and TRBJ2-2, is SQTIHQWPATLVQPVGSPLSLECTVEGTSNPNLYWYRQAAGRGLQLLFYSVGIGQISSEVPQNLSASRPQDRQFILSSKKLLLSDSGFYLCAWSPPGGARSNTGELFFGEGSRLTVL.

The rearrangement links TRBV5-6 to TRBJ1-1; D uncertain. The CDR3 has 11 amino acids. V was cut by 2 bases and J by 4 bases, with 3 bases left in between. The V gene's germline CDR1 is SGHDT and CDR2 YYEEEE. The CDR3 bases are TGTGCCAGCAGCTTTCTCACTGAAGCTTTCTTT. This sequence encodes CASSFLTEAFF.

V gene TRBV2 combines with J gene TRBJ2-7; possible D gene TRBD2, 5 bases. The V gene lost 6 bases and the J gene lost 0 bases, with 12 bases spanning the gap. This CDR3 region has 14 residues. CDR1 and CDR2 (germline): SNHLY, FYNNEI. CDR3 residues: CASRVRRISYEQYF. The CDR3 DNA follows: TGTGCCAGCAGAGTCAGGAGGATCTCCTACGAGCAGTACTTC.

The V and J genes are TRBV2 and TRBJ2-5; 8 bases fit TRBD2. This CDR3 has 18 amino acids. Germline CDR1 reads SNHLY; CDR2 reads FYNNEI. The J segment lost 5 bases and the V segment lost 4 bases, leaving 18 bases of the junction unmatched. CDR3 sequence (DNA): TGTGCCAGCAGTGTGTTTTTTTCGGCGGGAGGCCTCGGGGAGACCCAGTACTTC. Translated, it gives CASSVFFSAGGLGETQYF.

J is TRBJ1-2 and V is TRBV6-1, with D maybe TRBD1 (6 bases). Germline CDR1 reads MNHNS; CDR2 reads SASEGT. The germline V and J ends were trimmed by 2 bases and 3 bases, with 7 bases remaining between them. CDR3 length: 13 amino acids. CDR3 sequence: CASSESGDYGYTF. CDR3 coding DNA: TGTGCCAGCAGTGAATCAGGGGACTATGGCTACACCTTC.

The chain has TRBV6-1 and TRBJ2-3; 10 positions match TRBD2. The V and J ends lost 2 bases and 2 bases, in that order; junction bases with no gene match: 7. Germline CDR1 and CDR2: MNHNS and SASEGT. The length of the CDR3 is 17 residues. CDR3: CASSELVAGGYTDTQYF. The CDR3, as DNA: TGTGCCAGCAGTGAACTTGTAGCGGGGGGATACACAGATACGCAGTATTTT.

V and J are TRBV9 and TRBJ2-1; 9 nucleotides agree with TRBD2. CDR1 is SGDLS and CDR2 is YYNGEE in the germline V gene. The CDR3 loop spans 15 amino acids. V lost 0 bases to trimming and J lost 4 bases; unmatched junction nucleotides: 2. The CDR3 protein is CASSVDSGGYNEQFF. The CDR3 DNA is TGTGCCAGCAGCGTAGATAGCGGGGGATACAATGAGCAGTTCTTC. The entire variable domain, with the rest obtained from reference TRBV9 and TRBJ2-1, is as follows: DSGVTQTPKHLITATGQRVTLRCSPRSGDLSVYWYQQSLDQGLQFLIQYYNGEERAKGNILERFSAQQFPDLHSELNLSSLELGDSALYFCASSVDSGGYNEQFFGPGTRLTVL.

This clone showed up just once. The chain combines TRBV10-2 with TRBJ2-3; 11 nucleotides align to TRBD2. Trimming took 8 bases from V and 2 from J; bases not matched to a gene: 6. Germline-derived CDR1 and CDR2 are WSHSY and SAAADI. The CDR3 consists of 15 residues. The CDR3 loop reads CASGISGGDTDTQYF. For the CDR3, the DNA is TGCGCCAGCGGGATTAGCGGGGGGGACACAGATACGCAGTATTTT.

The V gene is TRBV5-8, the J gene TRBJ1-1; possibly TRBD1 for D (5 bases). This CDR3 has 13 amino acids. The V gene's germline CDR1 is SGHTS and CDR2 YDEGEE. Trimming removed 2 bases from V and 6 bases from J, with 11 bases in between. The CDR3 spells CASSFGGVPEAFF. The CDR3 DNA sequence: TGTGCCAGCAGCTTTGGGGGGGTCCCTGAAGCTTTCTTT.

This sequence joins TRBV6-1 and TRBJ1-3, with 10 bases fitting TRBD1. The CDR3 covers 15 residues. Trimming took 2 bases from V and 9 from J; bases not matched to a gene: 7. Germline V gene lookup returns CDR1 MNHNS and CDR2 SASEGT. CDR3 bases: TGTGCCAGCAGTGAAACCGGACAGGGGGTGGGCACCATATATTTT. This encodes CASSETGQGVGTIYF.

The V and J genes are TRBV12-2 and TRBJ1-3; TRBD1 is taken as the D call from the table, unchecked against the DNA. TRBV12-2 is tagged as a pseudogene. The CDR3 spans 18 residues. Written as DNA, the CDR3 is TGTGCAAGTCGCTGCTGCTTGTCAGGGGTGACCTCTGGAAACACCATATATTTT. Translating gives CASRCCLSGVTSGNTIYF.